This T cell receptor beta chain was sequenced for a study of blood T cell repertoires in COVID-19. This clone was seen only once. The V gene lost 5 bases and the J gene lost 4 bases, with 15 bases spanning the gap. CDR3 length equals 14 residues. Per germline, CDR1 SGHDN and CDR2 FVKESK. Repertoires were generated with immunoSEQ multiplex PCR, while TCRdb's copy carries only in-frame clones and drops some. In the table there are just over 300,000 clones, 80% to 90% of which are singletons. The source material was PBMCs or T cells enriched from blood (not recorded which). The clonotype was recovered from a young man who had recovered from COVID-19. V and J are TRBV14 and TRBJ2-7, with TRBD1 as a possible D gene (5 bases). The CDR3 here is CASSGRMGPYEQYF. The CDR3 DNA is TGTGCCAGCAGCGGCCGGATGGGGCCGTACGAGCAGTACTTC.